Following are 28 T cell receptor beta chains from one sample sequenced in a study of beta chain features in type 1 diabetes. These TCRs' antigens remain unknown. Since all of the isolated RNA was reverse transcribed, expressed TCRB transcripts were what got sequenced. The assay was immunoSEQ multiplex PCR, and TCRdb's table has in-frame clones only and misses some. The sample holds some 110,000 clones, around 17% seen once. Study outcomes and limitations: There was a moderate but significant shortening of TCRB CDR3s in all four CD4+ subsets of Type 1 diabetes patients.

Sequencing was done on a sample of central memory CD4+ T cells from blood. The receptors stem from a man aged 30-40 years with type 1 diabetes.

This clone was counted between two and nine times. Other DNA sequences in the sample encode the same CDR3. The gene calls are TRBV29-1 and TRBJ1-3; no definite D call. In germline, CDR1 is SQVTM, CDR2 ANQGSEA. The ends were cut back, 4 bases at V and 0 bases at J, with 4 bases in the middle. The CDR3 spans 12 residues. The CDR3 region has the DNA TGCAGCGTTGGCAGCTCTGGAAACACCATATATTTT. Its protein product is CSVGSSGNTIYF. Based on the CDR3 plus reference TRBV29-1 and TRBJ1-3, the full variable domain is SAVISQKPSRDICQRGTSLTIQCQVDSQVTMMFWYRQQPGQSLTLIATANQGSEATYESGFVIDKFPISRPNLTFSTLTVSNMSPEDSSIYLCSVGSSGNTIYFGEGSWLTVV.

This clone was counted ten times or more. The chain couples TRBV21-1 to TRBJ1-1; the table's D call, TRBD1, has no DNA check behind it. TRBV21-1 is designated a pseudogene. This CDR3 is 14 amino acids long. Here the CDR3 DNA reads TGTGCCAGCACCAAGAGGACAGGGAACACTGAAGCTTTCTTT. Translated: CASTKRTGNTEAFF.

The rearrangement links TRBV29-1 to TRBJ2-2; D possibly matches TRBD1 or TRBD2 (5 bases each). The germline gives CDR1 SQVTM, CDR2 ANQGSEA. The CDR3 totals 13 residues. The CDR3 bases are TGCACCGCCGGGGCCGGTCCGACCGGGGAGCTGTTTTTT. This encodes CTAGAGPTGELFF.

This clone was counted ten times or more. The V call is TRBV29-1, the J call TRBJ2-3; 12 bases fit TRBD2. This CDR3 region has 14 residues. Germline CDR1 reads SQVTM; CDR2 reads ANQGSEA. CDR3 nucleotides: TGCGACGCCGCTAGCGGGGGGGCGGAAGATACGCAGTATTTT. It specifies CDAASGGAEDTQYF.

The J gene is TRBJ2-5, the V gene TRBV29-1; 9 bases map to TRBD1. The CDR3 runs to 13 residues. V dropped 3 bases and J dropped 5; count of bases not matched to a gene: 4. The germline CDR1 and CDR2 sequences are SQVTM and ANQGSEA. The CDR3 here is CSVDTGGTETQYF. In DNA form, the CDR3 reads TGCAGCGTTGACACAGGGGGCACGGAGACCCAGTACTTC.

The chain carries TRBV15 and TRBJ2-5; 8 bases are shared with TRBD1. The CDR3 sequence is 18 residues long. V lost 0 bases and J lost 1; bases outside the gene matches: 10. Germline V lookup: CDR1 LNHNV, CDR2 YYDKDF (reference sequence). The DNA for the CDR3 is TGTGCCACCAGCAGAGATCTCCCCGGACAGGGTGTCCAAGAGACCCAGTACTTC. Protein sequence: CATSRDLPGQGVQETQYF.

The chain joins TRBV4-1 to TRBJ2-3; a possible D gene is TRBD2 (6 bases). The V gene lost 0 bases and the J gene lost 8 bases, with 9 bases spanning the gap. Germline CDR1 and CDR2: MGHRA and YSYEKL. The CDR3 length is 13 residues. As DNA, the CDR3 is TGCGCCAGCAGCCAAGATGACGGGGGTACGCAGTATTTT. It is translated as CASSQDDGGTQYF.

V and J are TRBV18 and TRBJ2-5; the D is unclear. This CDR3 comprises 13 residues. CDR1 is KGHSH and CDR2 is LQKENI in the germline V gene. V dropped 5 bases and J dropped 1 base, with 8 bases sitting between them. The CDR3 spells CASSVRPQETQYF. DNA of the CDR3: TGTGCCAGCTCAGTTCGGCCCCAAGAGACCCAGTACTTC.

The J gene is TRBJ2-2, the V gene TRBV5-1; a weak D match, TRBD1 (6 bases). The germline V gene has CDR1 SGHRS and CDR2 YFSETQ. V was trimmed by 4 bases and J by 0 bases, leaving 7 bases between them. The CDR3 covers 14 residues. The CDR3, as DNA: TGCGCCAGCAGCAACAGGGCGAACACCGGGGAGCTGTTTTTT. It is translated as CASSNRANTGELFF. Full variable domain (remainder filled in from reference TRBV5-1 and TRBJ2-2): KAGVTQTPRYLIKTRGQQVTLSCSPISGHRSVSWYQQTPGQGLQFLFEYFSETQRNKGNFPGRFSGRQFSNSRSEMNVSTLELGDSALYLCASSNRANTGELFFGEGSRLTVL.

Turning to this clone: This same CDR3 is encoded by further DNA sequences in the sample. This rearrangement joins TRBV14 to TRBJ1-4; TRBD1 matches 8 bases. The germline V gene encodes CDR1 SGHDN and CDR2 FVKESK. The CDR3 spans 14 residues. The J segment lost 5 bases and the V segment lost 4 bases, leaving 3 bases of the junction unmatched. The CDR3: CASSPGTGNEKLFF. The CDR3 bases are TGTGCCAGCAGCCCGGGGACAGGCAATGAAAAACTGTTTTTT.

This clone was seen a few times. V is TRBV25-1 and J is TRBJ2-7; the D call may be TRBD1 or TRBD2 (5 bases each). V was pared by 2 bases and J by 0 bases, with 20 bases between. CDR1 and CDR2 from the germline V gene are MGHDK and SYGVNS. The CDR3 is made up of 18 amino acids. The DNA of the CDR3 is TGTGCCAGCAGTGAAGGGACGACACCTAGGAGGAGCTCCTACGAGCAGTACTTC. This sequence encodes CASSEGTTPRRSSYEQYF.

This clone came up many times. The chain recombines TRBV29-1 with TRBJ1-1; D is possibly TRBD1 (6 bases). This CDR3 spans 13 amino acids. Trimming cost V 3 bases and J 1 base, with 9 bases left between them. Germline CDR1 is SQVTM and CDR2 is ANQGSEA. Here the CDR3 DNA reads TGCAGCGTTGACAGGGGCGGGAACACTGAAGCTTTCTTT. Its translation is CSVDRGGNTEAFF.

The chain employs TRBV7-8 and TRBJ2-5; D not resolved. The germline CDR1 and CDR2 sequences are SGHVS and FQNEAQ. The CDR3 is 16 amino acids. V lost 5 bases, J lost 0 bases, and 16 bases lay in between. CDR3 amino acids: CASSAFSGTNQETQYF. CDR3 DNA: TGTGCCAGCAGCGCATTCTCAGGAACTAACCAAGAGACCCAGTACTTC.

This clone was recorded a few times. The chain uses TRBV4-1 and TRBJ2-7; TRBD2 matches at 9 bases. This CDR3 contains 17 residues. The V and J ends lost 0 bases and 0 bases, in that order; junction bases with no gene match: 6. Per germline, CDR1 MGHRA and CDR2 YSYEKL. The CDR3 sequence is CASSQEFPSGVSYEQYF. CDR3 in DNA: TGCGCCAGCAGCCAAGAGTTTCCTAGCGGGGTCTCCTACGAGCAGTACTTC.

The chain uses TRBV28 and TRBJ2-7; TRBD1 aligns across 8 bases. Germline V gene data show CDR1 as MDHEN and CDR2 as SYDVKM. After removal of 11 bases from V and 4 bases from J, the junction contained 7 bases not matched to a gene. The CDR3 extends over 12 amino acids. The CDR3 DNA follows: TGTGCCTGGCAACGGACAGGGTACGAGCAGTACTTC. Translated: CAWQRTGYEQYF.

At least ten counts were recorded for this clone. CDR3 bases: TGTGCCAGCAGCTTATACGCCAGGGCGAACACTGAAGCTTTCTTT. Protein: CASSLYARANTEAFF. This chain links TRBV5-4 with TRBJ1-1, with a possible D match to TRBD1 (5 bases). Germline values: CDR1 SGHNT, CDR2 YYREEE (reference sequence). The V end was cut by 2 bases, the J end by 1 base, with 12 bases between. The length of the CDR3 is 15 residues.

The V gene is TRBV7-2, the J gene TRBJ2-3; possibly TRBD1 for D (6 bases). The CDR3 is made up of 16 amino acids. Germline lookup yields CDR1 SGHTA and CDR2 FQGNSA. Trimming took 4 bases from V and 0 from J, leaving 14 bases between them. CDR3 sequence: CASSSTGTLSTDTQYF. The CDR3 DNA follows: TGTGCCAGCAGCTCCACCGGGACACTGAGCACAGATACGCAGTATTTT.

This chain uses TRBV4-3 with TRBJ2-3, with D tentatively TRBD1 or TRBD2 (6 bases each). The CDR3 has 17 amino acids. Germline V gives CDR1 LGHNA, CDR2 YSLEER. Trimming took 0 bases from V and 4 from J, leaving 17 bases between them. As DNA, the CDR3 is TGCGCCAGCAGCCAAGAGGGGGGCCGGGGACGGCCAGATACGCAGTATTTT. It is translated as CASSQEGGRGRPDTQYF.

This clone has ten or more counts. The rearrangement links TRBV7-2 to TRBJ1-4; D gene unclear. Germline loops: CDR1 SGHTA, CDR2 FQGNSA. The CDR3 has 16 amino acids. The ends were cut back, 4 bases at V and 2 bases at J, with 14 bases in the middle. This CDR3 reads CASSSHAGTTNEKLFF. The CDR3, as DNA: TGTGCCAGCAGCTCTCATGCGGGTACGACTAATGAAAAACTGTTTTTT.

This clone has more than one count but fewer than ten. The chain combines TRBV2 with TRBJ2-3, with D possibly TRBD1 on 6 matching bases. V lost 5 bases to trimming and J lost 5 bases, with 8 bases between them. The germline V gene has CDR1 SNHLY and CDR2 FYNNEI. The length of the CDR3 is 12 residues. The CDR3 coding sequence is TGTGCCAGCAGTAAACAGGGAGATACGCAGTATTTT. Protein: CASSKQGDTQYF.

This clone was counted a few times. The chain couples TRBV9 to TRBJ2-4; 8 positions agree with TRBD2. CDR1 and CDR2 from the germline V gene are SGDLS and YYNGEE. Trimming took 4 bases from V and 0 from J; bases not matched to a gene: 9. The CDR3 has 17 amino acids. The CDR3 protein is CASSPLRGGLAKNIQYF. CDR3 nucleotides: TGTGCCAGCAGCCCGCTCCGGGGGGGCCTAGCCAAAAACATTCAGTACTTC.

The gene calls are TRBV5-1 and TRBJ2-3, with TRBD1 matching over 9 bases. The germline V gene encodes CDR1 SGHRS and CDR2 YFSETQ. Trimming took 6 bases from V and 1 from J; bases not matched to a gene: 6. The CDR3 has 15 residues. The CDR3 DNA is TGCGCCAGCAACAGATGGACAGGGGGCACAGATACGCAGTATTTT. This gives the protein CASNRWTGGTDTQYF.

The table lists this clone with a few counts. The chain is built from TRBV13 and TRBJ1-6; D ambiguous. The V end lost 2 bases, the J end lost 10 bases, and 15 bases lay between the germline ends. The CDR3 consists of 15 residues. Germline values: CDR1 PRHDT, CDR2 FYEKMQ (reference sequence). The CDR3 DNA follows: TGTGCCAGCAGCTTAAGCGGCATACGACGATCACCCCTCCACTTT. Its protein is CASSLSGIRRSPLHF. The complete variable domain, with remaining parts taken from reference TRBV13 and TRBJ1-6, reads AAGVIQSPRHLIKEKRETATLKCYPIPRHDTVYWYQQGPGQDPQFLISFYEKMQSDKGSIPDRFSAQQFSDYHSELNMSSLELGDSALYFCASSLSGIRRSPLHFGNGTRLTVT.

This clone occurred a few times. The chain employs TRBV29-1 and TRBJ2-3, with D possibly TRBD2 on 7 matching bases. The CDR3 covers 14 residues. V lost 6 bases to trimming and J lost 1 base, with 14 bases between them. The germline CDR1 and CDR2 sequences are SQVTM and ANQGSEA. The CDR3 DNA follows: TGCAGCGTCCAAGGGGGGGTAGGCACAGATACGCAGTATTTT. Translating it yields CSVQGGVGTDTQYF.

Only a few counts were recorded for this clone. A read error may be the cause here, since a much bigger clone is one base away. The gene calls are TRBV7-9 and TRBJ1-2, with D perhaps matching TRBD1 (6 bases). The CDR3 contains 19 residues. Germline V gene data show CDR1 as SEHNR and CDR2 as FQNEAQ (reference sequence). Trimming left V 5 bases short and J 3 bases short, with 28 bases between. As DNA, the CDR3 is TGTGCCAGCAGCCGCGGGGGGCCCAGGAGCGGTTTTAAGGACTATGGCTACACCTTC. Protein sequence: CASSRGGPRSGFKDYGYTF.

The chain is built from TRBV30 and TRBJ2-5; maybe TRBD1 (5 bases). Germline CDR1 GTSNPN, CDR2 SVGIG (reference sequence). This CDR3 comprises 13 residues. Deletions cut 0 bases from V and 7 bases from J, with 12 bases between. The CDR3 DNA follows: TGTGCCTGGAGTGTAAAGGGGATAGGGACCCAGTACTTC. This sequence encodes CAWSVKGIGTQYF.

V and J are TRBV6-5 and TRBJ2-3, with D possibly being TRBD1 or TRBD2 (6 bases each). V was cut by 6 bases and J by 0 bases, with 13 bases left in between. This CDR3 contains 15 residues. Germline-derived CDR1 and CDR2 are MNHEY and SVGAGI. CDR3 sequence reads: CASSRWGASTDTQYF. CDR3 DNA: TGTGCCAGCAGCAGATGGGGGGCGAGCACAGATACGCAGTATTTT.

The J gene is TRBJ1-2, the V gene TRBV28; D unclear. This CDR3 is 12 amino acids long. Germline V lookup: CDR1 MDHEN, CDR2 SYDVKM. V was clipped by 2 bases and J by 4 bases, with 5 bases between them. In DNA, the CDR3 is TGTGCCAGCAGTTTAAGTAGCTATGGCTACACCTTC. Protein sequence: CASSLSSYGYTF.